The 17 T cell receptor beta chains in this list originate from one sample, sequenced in a study of T cell repertoires in cytomegalovirus infection. From the reads, TCRdb called clonotypes with MiXCR, one entry per CDR3 protein. The sample consists of around 230,000 distinct CDR3 sequences, approximately 7% of them appearing once. The source material was PBMCs. The source of these receptors is a human donor in good health (CMV status not recorded). Some clones in this sample may be carry-over from other donors' samples.

This clonotype showed up many times. The chain carries TRBV12-3 or TRBV12-4 and TRBJ1-2, with D unresolved. The V end lost 6 bases, the J end lost 8 bases, and 13 bases lay between the germline ends. The CDR3 is 12 amino acids. The CDR3 coding sequence is TGTGCCAGCAGCCCAGGTCTCCGCGGCTACACCTTC. Translation gives CASSPGLRGYTF.

This clonotype was counted ten times or more. This chain uses TRBV6-2 or TRBV6-3 with TRBJ2-5; no firm D call. The CDR3 spans 14 residues. Germline V gene lookup returns CDR1 MNHEY and CDR2 SVGEGT. With 7 bases removed from V and 1 base from J, the gap between germline ends came to 13 bases. The CDR3 DNA follows: TGTGCCAGCACACGAAAACGACTCCAAGAGACCCAGTACTTC. Amino acid sequence: CASTRKRLQETQYF.

This chain connects TRBV29-1 to TRBJ2-4, with D perhaps assigned TRBD1 or TRBD2 (6 bases each). Germline CDR1 is SQVTM and CDR2 is ANQGSEA. The CDR3 is 14 amino acids. Trimming left V 7 bases short and J 5 bases short, with 18 bases between. CDR3 in DNA: TGCAGCGCGATACAGGGACGGGGGCAAAACATTCAGTACTTC. Translation gives CSAIQGRGQNIQYF.

There are many counts of this clonotype. The chain links TRBV7-8 to TRBJ2-5; D is possibly TRBD1 (5 bases). V was cut by 0 bases and J by 4 bases, with 15 bases left in between. The germline CDR1 and CDR2 sequences are SGHVS and FQNEAQ. This CDR3 spans 16 amino acids. The CDR3 loop reads CASSLALQGRGETQYF. The CDR3 nucleotides read TGTGCCAGCAGCTTAGCCCTGCAGGGAAGGGGAGAGACCCAGTACTTC.

This clonotype was seen ten or more times. V and J are TRBV20-1 and TRBJ1-1; D might be TRBD1 (6 bases). Trimming cost V 6 bases and J 0 bases, with 11 bases left between them. The CDR3 contains 13 residues. Germline CDR1 reads DFQATT; CDR2 reads SNEGSKA (reference sequence). For the CDR3, the DNA is TGCAGTGCAGCGGGACACCTGAACACTGAAGCTTTCTTT. Its protein product is CSAAGHLNTEAFF.

Many counts were recorded for this clonotype. The V gene is TRBV7-9, the J gene TRBJ2-3; D is unresolved. Trimming pared 3 bases from V and 4 bases from J, leaving 11 bases between. The CDR3 is 14 residues long. Looked up from germline, CDR1 is SEHNR and CDR2 is FQNEAQ (reference sequence). In DNA, the CDR3 is TGTGCCAGCAGCTTTTGGGCTATCGCAGATACGCAGTATTTT. This translates into CASSFWAIADTQYF. The entire variable domain, with the rest obtained from reference TRBV7-9 and TRBJ2-3, is as follows: DTGVSQNPRHKITKRGQNVTFRCDPISEHNRLYWYRQTLGQGPEFLTYFQNEAQLEKSRLLSDRFSAERPKGSFSTLEIQRTEQGDSAMYLCASSFWAIADTQYFGPGTRLTVL.

This clonotype was seen more than once but under ten times. The V gene is TRBV2, the J gene TRBJ2-2, with D unresolved. The CDR3 spans 12 residues. Trimming removed 3 bases at V and 9 bases at J, with 8 bases between. Germline CDR1 and CDR2: SNHLY and FYNNEI. The DNA of the CDR3 is TGTGCCAGCAGTGATCGCGTCCGGGAGCTGTTTTTT. This sequence encodes CASSDRVRELFF. Full variable domain (remainder filled in from reference TRBV2 and TRBJ2-2): EPEVTQTPSHQVTQMGQEVILRCVPISNHLYFYWYRQILGQKVEFLVSFYNNEISEKSEIFDDQFSVERPDGSNFTLKIRSTKLEDSAMYFCASSDRVRELFFGEGSRLTVL.

At least ten counts were recorded for this clonotype. J is TRBJ1-1 and V is TRBV12-5, with D possibly being TRBD1 (5 bases). CDR1 and CDR2 (germline): LGHNT, FRNRAP. This CDR3 comprises 18 residues. V lost 1 base and J 0 bases, leaving 18 bases between the germline ends. CDR3 in amino acids: CASGLAPHPRTLNTEAFF. The CDR3 region has the DNA TGTGCTAGTGGTTTGGCCCCCCACCCCCGGACACTGAACACTGAAGCTTTCTTT. The whole variable domain, filled in from reference TRBV12-5 and TRBJ1-1, reads DARVTQTPRHKVTEMGQEVTMRCQPILGHNTVFWYRQTMMQGLELLAYFRNRAPLDDSGMPKDRFSAEMPDATLATLKIQPSEPRDSAVYFCASGLAPHPRTLNTEAFFGQGTRLTVV.

This clonotype was seen many times. The J gene is TRBJ2-7, the V gene TRBV27, with D unresolved. The CDR3 covers 9 residues. V was shortened by 8 bases and J by 6 bases, with 5 bases between the two germline ends. The germline gives CDR1 MNHEY, CDR2 SMNVEV (reference sequence). The CDR3 nucleotides are TGTGCCAGCGGCCCCGAGCAGTACTTC. Protein sequence: CASGPEQYF.

This clonotype was counted at least ten times. V and J are TRBV20-1 and TRBJ1-1, with unresolved D. CDR1 and CDR2 (germline): DFQATT, SNEGSKA (reference sequence). Trimming removed 6 bases at V and 5 bases at J, with 16 bases between. This CDR3 has 13 amino acids. In DNA, the CDR3 is TGCAGTGCCGGGCGGAGCCGGAATACTGAAGCTTTCTTT. Its protein is CSAGRSRNTEAFF.

Many counts were recorded for this clonotype. V and J are TRBV5-1 and TRBJ2-7; D tentatively reads TRBD1 or TRBD2 (5 bases each). The CDR3 is 15 amino acids. Between the trimmed V and J ends, which lost 1 base and 6 bases, there was a span of 17 bases. Looked up from germline, CDR1 is SGHRS and CDR2 is YFSETQ. CDR3 coding DNA: TGCGCCAGCAGCTTGTCACCGGGACCGCAGCTCGAGCAGTACTTC. This encodes CASSLSPGPQLEQYF.

This clonotype was picked up many times. The chain joins TRBV7-2 to TRBJ2-3; D gene uncertain. Germline values: CDR1 SGHTA, CDR2 FQGNSA. The CDR3 covers 12 residues. V was clipped by 3 bases and J by 5 bases, with 6 bases between them. The CDR3 nucleotides are TGTGCCAGCAGCTTGATGGGAGATACGCAGTATTTT. It is translated as CASSLMGDTQYF.

This clonotype has ten or more counts. The chain employs TRBV19 and TRBJ2-1; D not certain. Trimming cost V 5 bases and J 5 bases, with 10 bases left between them. CDR1 and CDR2 from the germline V gene are LNHDA and SQIVND (reference sequence). The CDR3 length is 13 residues. CDR3 protein: CASSEIAHNEQFF. The CDR3 DNA reads TGTGCCAGTAGTGAAATAGCCCACAATGAGCAGTTCTTC.

This clonotype was detected ten times or more. The chain combines TRBV4-3 with TRBJ1-2; a possible D gene is TRBD1 (5 bases). The V and J ends lost 1 base and 4 bases respectively, with 16 bases between them. CDR1 is LGHNA, CDR2 YSLEER, per germline. The CDR3 sequence is 16 residues long. CDR3 amino acids: CASSQVGASWGYGYTF. The CDR3, as DNA: TGCGCCAGCAGCCAAGTAGGGGCCTCGTGGGGCTATGGCTACACCTTC.

The rearrangement uses TRBV6-6 and TRBJ2-5, with D maybe TRBD2 (6 bases). Looked up from germline, CDR1 is MNHNY and CDR2 is SVGAGI (reference sequence). V was cut by 6 bases and J by 0 bases, with 14 bases left in between. The CDR3 is 15 amino acids. The DNA for the CDR3 is TGTGCCAGCAGCGGGGACTCAACGTACCAAGAGACCCAGTACTTC. Protein: CASSGDSTYQETQYF.

This clonotype has more than one count but fewer than ten. The V call is TRBV30, the J call TRBJ1-2; 8 nucleotides agree with TRBD1. The CDR3 contains 13 residues. V lost 3 bases to trimming and J lost 4 bases; unmatched junction nucleotides: 4. The germline V gene encodes CDR1 GTSNPN and CDR2 SVGIG (reference sequence). The CDR3: CAWRPGQVYGYTF. The CDR3 nucleotides read TGTGCCTGGAGACCGGGACAGGTCTATGGCTACACCTTC.

Many counts were recorded for this clonotype. The chain links TRBV28 to TRBJ2-3; D remains unclear. This CDR3 contains 11 residues. The germline gives CDR1 MDHEN, CDR2 SYDVKM. V was clipped by 8 bases and J by 6 bases, with 9 bases between them. CDR3 protein: CASQEGDTQYF. As DNA, the CDR3 is TGTGCCAGCCAAGAAGGGGATACGCAGTATTTT. Filled out from reference TRBV28 and TRBJ2-3, the complete variable domain reads DVKVTQSSRYLVKRTGEKVFLECVQDMDHENMFWYRQDPGLGLRLIYFSYDVKMKEKGDIPEGYSVSREKKERFSLILESASTNQTSMYLCASQEGDTQYFGPGTRLTVL.